Listed here are 27 T cell receptor beta chains from one sample, sequenced in a study of blood T cell repertoires in COVID-19. Clones were sequenced by immunoSEQ multiplex PCR, and TCRdb holds only the in-frame ones, with some missing. Of about 240,000 clones in the sample, around 85% are singletons; the top ten hold roughly 5.3%. Material: peripheral blood. The receptors were sampled from a man aged 50 or older with COVID-19, enrolled during active disease.

The V call is TRBV7-3, the J call TRBJ1-3; tentatively, D is TRBD1 (6 bases). V gave up 2 bases and J gave up 0 bases, with 11 bases separating them. Germline CDR1 SGHTA, CDR2 FQGTGA. There are 16 residues in the CDR3. DNA of the CDR3: TGTGCCAGCAGCTTACCACAGGGACCCTCTGGAAACACCATATATTTT. Amino acid sequence: CASSLPQGPSGNTIYF.

This chain joins TRBV6-5 and TRBJ1-2; 10 bases agree with TRBD1. The V and J ends lost 10 bases and 6 bases, in that order; junction bases with no gene match: 2. Germline CDR1 MNHEY, CDR2 SVGAGI. The CDR3 spans 11 residues. CDR3 loop: CATGQGDGYTF. DNA for the CDR3: TGTGCCACCGGACAGGGGGATGGCTACACCTTC.

This clone was seen ten or more times. This rearrangement joins TRBV5-1 to TRBJ1-2; D not resolved. Trimming shortened V by 5 bases and J by 6 bases, and 14 bases separated the two germline ends. CDR3 length: 13 residues. CDR1 is SGHRS, CDR2 YFSETQ, per germline. CDR3 amino acids: CASREEPSNGYTF. The DNA of the CDR3 is TGCGCCAGCAGAGAAGAGCCATCGAATGGCTACACCTTC. Using reference TRBV5-1 and TRBJ1-2 for the parts outside the CDR3, the full variable domain is KAGVTQTPRYLIKTRGQQVTLSCSPISGHRSVSWYQQTPGQGLQFLFEYFSETQRNKGNFPGRFSGRQFSNSRSEMNVSTLELGDSALYLCASREEPSNGYTFGSGTRLTVV.

This chain uses TRBV5-6 with TRBJ1-2; 7 bases are shared with TRBD1. The junction had 5 bases not matched to a gene; V was cut back by 0 bases and J by 3 bases. The CDR3 has 15 amino acids. CDR1 is SGHDT, CDR2 YYEEEE, per germline. The CDR3 spells CASSLEAGGYYGYTF. DNA for the CDR3: TGTGCCAGCAGCTTGGAGGCAGGGGGATACTATGGCTACACCTTC.

V usage is TRBV6-5 and J usage is TRBJ1-5; D call uncertain. Per germline, CDR1 MNHEY and CDR2 SVGAGI. Trimming left V 6 bases short and J 3 bases short, with 6 bases between. The CDR3 runs 12 residues. CDR3 in amino acids: CASRASNQPQHF. CDR3 nucleotide sequence: TGTGCCAGCAGAGCATCCAATCAGCCCCAGCATTTT.

V gene TRBV9 combines with J gene TRBJ2-1, with 8 bases fitting TRBD2. The CDR3 has 15 amino acids. Germline CDR1 reads SGDLS; CDR2 reads YYNGEE. The junction had 6 bases not matched to a gene; V was cut back by 0 bases and J by 7 bases. CDR3 nucleotides: TGTGCCAGCAGCGTAGAAGGCGGGGGGTGGAATGAGCAGTTCTTC. It translates to CASSVEGGGWNEQFF.

The V and J genes are TRBV7-9 and TRBJ1-4, with unresolved D. The CDR3 is 12 amino acids. The germline V gene encodes CDR1 SEHNR and CDR2 FQNEAQ (reference sequence). Trimming pared 4 bases from V and 8 bases from J, leaving 8 bases between. Written as DNA, the CDR3 is TGTGCCAGCAGCTCCGCGGGGGAAAAACTGTTTTTT. Amino acids: CASSSAGEKLFF.

This sequence joins TRBV6-6 and TRBJ1-5, with D perhaps TRBD1 (5 bases). The V gene's germline CDR1 is MNHNY and CDR2 SVGAGI (reference sequence). The CDR3 is made up of 14 amino acids. The germline V and J ends were trimmed by 6 bases and 4 bases, with 13 bases remaining between them. CDR3: CASRTPTENQPQHF. In DNA form, the CDR3 reads TGTGCCAGCAGAACACCGACAGAGAATCAGCCCCAGCATTTT.

This chain uses TRBV29-1 with TRBJ1-4; no firm D call. The germline V and J ends were trimmed by 6 bases and 7 bases, with 9 bases remaining between them. Per the germline V gene, CDR1 is SQVTM and CDR2 is ANQGSEA. The CDR3 totals 11 residues. Here the CDR3 DNA reads TGCAGCGTGGATAGCTCTGAAAAACTGTTTTTT. Amino acids: CSVDSSEKLFF.

The V call is TRBV30, the J call TRBJ1-1, with TRBD1 as a possible D gene (6 bases). The CDR3 runs 14 residues. Between the trimmed V and J ends, which lost 0 bases and 7 bases, there was a span of 15 bases. From germline, CDR1 is GTSNPN and CDR2 SVGIG (reference sequence). CDR3 nucleotide sequence: TGTGCCTGGAGTGTCCCCCCGGACAGTTATGAAGCTTTCTTT. Translated: CAWSVPPDSYEAFF.

The chain is built from TRBV4-1 and TRBJ1-1; 7 bases are a match to TRBD1. CDR3 length: 14 amino acids. The junction had 5 bases not matched to a gene; V was cut back by 5 bases and J by 2 bases. Germline assignment: CDR1 MGHRA and CDR2 YSYEKL. CDR3 protein: CASSSGTANTEAFF. In nucleotides, the CDR3 is TGCGCCAGCAGCTCCGGGACAGCAAACACTGAAGCTTTCTTT.

The rearrangement joins TRBV28 to TRBJ2-5, with TRBD2 matching over 7 bases. The CDR3 length is 15 residues. J gave up 2 bases and V 5 bases, and 8 bases lay outside the gene matches. CDR1 and CDR2 (germline): MDHEN, SYDVKM. Here the CDR3 DNA reads TGTGCCAGCAGTACAACGGGACTACCTCAAGAGACCCAGTACTTC. Translation: CASSTTGLPQETQYF.

This clone has a handful of counts. The V gene is TRBV5-1, the J gene TRBJ2-1, with TRBD2 identical over 9 bases. V lost 4 bases, J lost 4 bases, and 9 bases stayed unmatched. This CDR3 has 16 amino acids. The germline CDR1 and CDR2 sequences are SGHRS and YFSETQ. The DNA of the CDR3 is TGCGCCAGCAGCCCAGCCATTAGCGGGGGTTACAATGAGCAGTTCTTC. Its protein is CASSPAISGGYNEQFF.

The chain employs TRBV19 and TRBJ2-5, with 13 bases fitting TRBD2. CDR1 is LNHDA, CDR2 SQIVND, per germline (reference sequence). The CDR3 loop spans 14 amino acids. The ends lost 5 bases at V and 9 bases at J; junction bases unmatched: 6. The CDR3 sequence is CASSSVTSGGPQYF. DNA of the CDR3: TGTGCCAGTAGTTCAGTGACTAGCGGGGGGCCCCAGTACTTC.

This chain uses TRBV19 with TRBJ2-1, with 9 positions matching TRBD2. The ends lost 5 bases at V and 6 bases at J; junction bases unmatched: 5. There are 14 residues in the CDR3. Germline-derived CDR1 and CDR2 are LNHDA and SQIVND (reference sequence). CDR3 sequence (DNA): TGTGCCAGTAGTCCAAGCGGGGGGCTCAATGAGCAGTTCTTC. Its translation: CASSPSGGLNEQFF.

V gene TRBV28 combines with J gene TRBJ2-1; 8 nucleotides align to TRBD1. V lost 6 bases to trimming and J lost 0 bases; unmatched junction nucleotides: 7. Looked up from germline, CDR1 is MDHEN and CDR2 is SYDVKM. This CDR3 spans 16 amino acids. In nucleotides, the CDR3 is TGTGCCAGCAGAAGGGACAGGCCAAGCTCCTACAATGAGCAGTTCTTC. Amino acids: CASRRDRPSSYNEQFF.

The chain employs TRBV11-2 and TRBJ2-5; D is perhaps TRBD1 (6 bases). V lost 5 bases and J 1 base, leaving 20 bases between the germline ends. The CDR3 extends over 17 amino acids. Germline V CDR1 and CDR2: SGHAT, FQNNGV. In nucleotides, the CDR3 is TGTGCCAGCAGCCTGGGACAATCCATACCACCCCAAGAGACCCAGTACTTC. This translates into CASSLGQSIPPQETQYF. The complete variable domain, with remaining parts taken from reference TRBV11-2 and TRBJ2-5, reads EAGVAQSPRYKIIEKRQSVAFWCNPISGHATLYWYQQILGQGPKLLIQFQNNGVVDDSQLPKDRFSAERLKGVDSTLKIQPAKLEDSAVYLCASSLGQSIPPQETQYFGPGTRLLVL.

The genes are TRBV4-1 and TRBJ2-5, with 8 bases that match TRBD1. With 1 base clipped from V and 5 bases from J, the junction kept 6 bases outside the gene matches. This CDR3 is built from 15 residues. Germline CDR1 reads MGHRA; CDR2 reads YSYEKL. CDR3 residues: CASSQVQGAWETQYF. The CDR3 DNA reads as TGCGCCAGCAGCCAAGTTCAGGGGGCTTGGGAGACCCAGTACTTC.

The chain uses TRBV30 and TRBJ1-2, with D tentatively TRBD1 (6 bases). CDR1 and CDR2 (germline): GTSNPN, SVGIG (reference sequence). The CDR3 is made up of 13 amino acids. Trimming pared 1 base from V and 2 bases from J, leaving 8 bases between. CDR3: CAWSGGGNYGYTF. CDR3 bases: TGTGCCTGGAGTGGCGGGGGCAACTATGGCTACACCTTC.

The V and J genes are TRBV10-3 and TRBJ2-5, with 13 bases matching TRBD2. Per the germline V gene, CDR1 is ENHRY and CDR2 is SYGVKD. J gave up 3 bases and V 6 bases, and 10 bases lay outside the gene matches. There are 17 residues in the CDR3. The CDR3 is CAISATGLAGQKETQYF. CDR3 coding DNA: TGTGCCATCAGCGCCACGGGACTAGCGGGACAAAAAGAGACCCAGTACTTC.

The V gene is TRBV5-5, the J gene TRBJ1-1; TRBD1 agrees at 9 bases. The CDR3 contains 14 residues. Germline loops: CDR1 SGHKS, CDR2 YYEKEE (reference sequence). With 7 bases clipped from V and 3 bases from J, the junction kept 7 bases outside the gene matches. CDR3 residues: CASAVRDRDTEAFF. CDR3 bases: TGTGCCAGCGCTGTTCGGGACAGGGACACTGAAGCTTTCTTT.

This sequence joins TRBV6-6 and TRBJ2-3, with a possible D match to TRBD1 (6 bases). Per the germline V gene, CDR1 is MNHNY and CDR2 is SVGAGI (reference sequence). V was trimmed by 6 bases and J by 2 bases, leaving 12 bases between them. CDR3 length equals 14 residues. CDR3 in DNA: TGTGCCAGCAGGCTCCTGGGGGCCACAGATACGCAGTATTTT. It specifies CASRLLGATDTQYF.

A few counts support this clone. The V gene is TRBV2, the J gene TRBJ1-1; D is perhaps TRBD1 (5 bases). Germline CDR1 and CDR2: SNHLY and FYNNEI. The CDR3 loop spans 14 amino acids. V was shortened by 6 bases and J by 4 bases, with 15 bases between the two germline ends. CDR3 amino acids: CASREGLVVTEAFF. DNA of the CDR3: TGTGCCAGCAGGGAGGGGTTGGTCGTCACTGAAGCTTTCTTT.

CDR3 nucleotides: TGTGCCAGCAGGTCCAGCGCCTACGAGCAGTACTTC. Translated, it gives CASRSSAYEQYF. The gene calls are TRBV11-2 and TRBJ2-7, with D uncertain. The ends were cut back, 6 bases at V and 2 bases at J, with 8 bases in the middle. The CDR3 spans 12 residues. Germline assignment: CDR1 SGHAT and CDR2 FQNNGV.

The V gene is TRBV5-4, the J gene TRBJ2-5, with D possibly matching TRBD2 (5 bases). This CDR3 is 18 amino acids long. Trimming took 0 bases from V and 5 from J, leaving 23 bases between them. From germline, CDR1 is SGHNT and CDR2 YYREEE (reference sequence). The CDR3 sequence: CASSLAVGAWGADETQYF. CDR3 DNA: TGTGCCAGCAGCTTGGCCGTAGGTGCCTGGGGAGCGGATGAGACCCAGTACTTC.

This clone showed up just once. The V call is TRBV7-9, the J call TRBJ2-4, with TRBD1 identical over 10 bases. The length of the CDR3 is 19 residues. V shed 5 bases and J 0 bases; nucleotides not matched to a gene: 13. Germline V gives CDR1 SEHNR, CDR2 FQNEAQ (reference sequence). CDR3 DNA: TGTGCCAGCAGCATCACACCCGGGACAGGGGACATAGCCAAAAACATTCAGTACTTC. It translates to CASSITPGTGDIAKNIQYF.

The gene calls are TRBV5-4 and TRBJ2-3; 10 bases align to TRBD2. CDR1 and CDR2 from the germline V gene are SGHNT and YYREEE (reference sequence). The CDR3 is made up of 17 amino acids. The V segment lost 7 bases and the J segment 2 bases; nucleotides outside the gene matches: 13. The CDR3 region is CASSLGGLAGVTDTQYF. The CDR3 region has the DNA TGTGCCAGCTCCCTCGGAGGTCTAGCGGGGGTCACAGATACGCAGTATTTT.